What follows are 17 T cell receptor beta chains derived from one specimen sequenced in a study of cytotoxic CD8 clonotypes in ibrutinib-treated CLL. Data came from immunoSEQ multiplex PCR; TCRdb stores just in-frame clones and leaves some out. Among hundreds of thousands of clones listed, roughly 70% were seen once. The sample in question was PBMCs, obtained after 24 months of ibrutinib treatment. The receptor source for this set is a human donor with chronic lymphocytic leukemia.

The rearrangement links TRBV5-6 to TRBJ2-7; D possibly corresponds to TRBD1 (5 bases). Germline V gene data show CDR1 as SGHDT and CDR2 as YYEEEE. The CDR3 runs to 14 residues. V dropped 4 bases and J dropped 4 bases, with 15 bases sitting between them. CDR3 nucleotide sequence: TGTGCCAGCAGCCGTGGGGCTAGACCTTACGAGCAGTACTTC. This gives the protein CASSRGARPYEQYF.

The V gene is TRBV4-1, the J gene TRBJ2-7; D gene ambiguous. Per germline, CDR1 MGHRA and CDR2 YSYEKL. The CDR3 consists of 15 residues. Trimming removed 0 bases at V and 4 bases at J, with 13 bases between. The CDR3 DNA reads TGCGCCAGCAGCCAAGAAACGTCGGAACTATACGAGCAGTACTTC. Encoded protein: CASSQETSELYEQYF.

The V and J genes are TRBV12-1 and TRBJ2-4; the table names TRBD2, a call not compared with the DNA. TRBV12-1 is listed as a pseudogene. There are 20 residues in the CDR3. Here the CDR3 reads CASSFYAGGPDPIAKNIQYF. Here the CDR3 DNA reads TGTGCCAGCAGCTTTTATGCGGGAGGGCCTGATCCTATAGCCAAAAACATTCAGTACTTC.

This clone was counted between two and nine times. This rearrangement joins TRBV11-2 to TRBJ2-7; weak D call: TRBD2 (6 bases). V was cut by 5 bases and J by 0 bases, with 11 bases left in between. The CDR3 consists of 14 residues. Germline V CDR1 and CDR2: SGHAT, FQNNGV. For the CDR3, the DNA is TGTGCCAGCAGCCTAGGGACTTCCTCCTACGAGCAGTACTTC. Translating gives CASSLGTSSYEQYF.

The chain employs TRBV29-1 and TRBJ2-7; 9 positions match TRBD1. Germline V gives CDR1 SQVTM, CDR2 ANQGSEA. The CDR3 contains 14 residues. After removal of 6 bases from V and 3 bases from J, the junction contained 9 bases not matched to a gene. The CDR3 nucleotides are TGCAGCGTGGGAGTTGGGACAGGGCTCTACGAGCAGTACTTC. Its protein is CSVGVGTGLYEQYF.

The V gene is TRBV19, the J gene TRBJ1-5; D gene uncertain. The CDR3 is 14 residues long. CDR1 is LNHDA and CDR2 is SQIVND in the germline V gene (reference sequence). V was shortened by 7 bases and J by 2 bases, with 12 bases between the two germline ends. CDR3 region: CASKGDGGNQPQHF. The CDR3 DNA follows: TGTGCCAGTAAGGGCGACGGAGGCAATCAGCCCCAGCATTTT.

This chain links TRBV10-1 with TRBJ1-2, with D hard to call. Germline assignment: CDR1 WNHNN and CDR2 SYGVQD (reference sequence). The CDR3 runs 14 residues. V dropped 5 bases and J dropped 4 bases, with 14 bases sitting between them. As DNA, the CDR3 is TGCGCCAGCAGTCCTAGGAACAGTCCCTATGGCTACACCTTC. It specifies CASSPRNSPYGYTF.

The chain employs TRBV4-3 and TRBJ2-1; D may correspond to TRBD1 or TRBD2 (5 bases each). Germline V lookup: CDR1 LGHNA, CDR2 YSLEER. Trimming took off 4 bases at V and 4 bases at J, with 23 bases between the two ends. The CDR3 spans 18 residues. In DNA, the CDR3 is TGCGCCAGCAGCCCGTCTGGTATAAGGGGCCGAGGGTACAATGAGCAGTTCTTC. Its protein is CASSPSGIRGRGYNEQFF.

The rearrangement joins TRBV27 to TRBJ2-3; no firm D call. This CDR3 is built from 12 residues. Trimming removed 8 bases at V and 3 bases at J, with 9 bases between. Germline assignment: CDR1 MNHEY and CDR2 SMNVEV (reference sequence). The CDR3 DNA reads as TGTGCCAGCGGATACCGAACAGATACGCAGTATTTT. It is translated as CASGYRTDTQYF.

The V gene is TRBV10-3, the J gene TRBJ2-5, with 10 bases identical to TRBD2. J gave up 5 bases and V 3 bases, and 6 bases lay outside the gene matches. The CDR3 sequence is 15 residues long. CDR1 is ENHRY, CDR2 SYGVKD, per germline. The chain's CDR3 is CAISDQREGWETQYF. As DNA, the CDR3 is TGTGCCATCAGTGACCAGCGGGAGGGCTGGGAGACCCAGTACTTC.

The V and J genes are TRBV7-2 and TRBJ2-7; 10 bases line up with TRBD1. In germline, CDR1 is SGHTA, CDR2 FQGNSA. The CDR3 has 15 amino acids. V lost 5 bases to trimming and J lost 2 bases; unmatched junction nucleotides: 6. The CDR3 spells CASSQVGTGAYEQYF. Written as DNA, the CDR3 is TGTGCCAGCAGCCAGGTCGGGACAGGGGCCTACGAGCAGTACTTC.

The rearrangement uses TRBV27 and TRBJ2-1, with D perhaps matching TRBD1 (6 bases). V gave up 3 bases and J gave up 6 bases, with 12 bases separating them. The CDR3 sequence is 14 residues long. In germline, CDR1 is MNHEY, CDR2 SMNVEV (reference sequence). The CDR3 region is CASSFGQIANEQFF. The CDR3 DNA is TGTGCCAGCAGTTTTGGACAGATCGCCAATGAGCAGTTCTTC.

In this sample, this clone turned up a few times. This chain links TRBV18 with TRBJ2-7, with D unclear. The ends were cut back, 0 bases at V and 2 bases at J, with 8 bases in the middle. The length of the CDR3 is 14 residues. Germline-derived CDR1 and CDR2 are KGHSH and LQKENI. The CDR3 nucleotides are TGTGCCAGCTCACCACCGAGTCCCGCCTACGAGCAGTACTTC. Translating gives CASSPPSPAYEQYF. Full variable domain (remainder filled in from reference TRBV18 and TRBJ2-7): NAGVMQNPRHLVRRRGQEARLRCSPMKGHSHVYWYRQLPEEGLKFMVYLQKENIIDESGMPKERFSAEFPKEGPSILRIQQVVRGDSAAYFCASSPPSPAYEQYFGPGTRLTVT.

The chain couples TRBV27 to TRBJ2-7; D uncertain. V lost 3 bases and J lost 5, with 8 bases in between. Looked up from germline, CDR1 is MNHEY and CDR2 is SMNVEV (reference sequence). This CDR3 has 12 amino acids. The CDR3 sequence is CASSFQDDEQYF. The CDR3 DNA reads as TGTGCCAGCAGTTTCCAGGATGACGAGCAGTACTTC.

The CDR3 reads CASSLGQGGLETQYF. The CDR3 nucleotides read TGCGCCAGCAGCTTAGGACAGGGAGGATTGGAGACCCAGTACTTC. The rearrangement uses TRBV5-1 and TRBJ2-5, with 8 bases fitting TRBD1. Germline loops: CDR1 SGHRS, CDR2 YFSETQ. CDR3 size: 15 residues. J gave up 5 bases and V 2 bases, and 8 bases lay outside the gene matches.

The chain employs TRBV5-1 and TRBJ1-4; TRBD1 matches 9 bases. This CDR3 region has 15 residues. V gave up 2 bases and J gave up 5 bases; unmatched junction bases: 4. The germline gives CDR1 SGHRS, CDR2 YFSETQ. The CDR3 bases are TGCGCCAGCAGCTTACCGGGACAGGGAAATGAAAAACTGTTTTTT. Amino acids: CASSLPGQGNEKLFF.

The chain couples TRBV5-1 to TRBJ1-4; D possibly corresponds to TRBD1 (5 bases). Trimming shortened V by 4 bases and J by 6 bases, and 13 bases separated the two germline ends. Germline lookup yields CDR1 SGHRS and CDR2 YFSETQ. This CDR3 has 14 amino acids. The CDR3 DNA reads TGCGCCAGCAGCCCATGGTCCAGGGATGAAAAACTGTTTTTT. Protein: CASSPWSRDEKLFF. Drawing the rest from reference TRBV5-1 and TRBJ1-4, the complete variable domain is KAGVTQTPRYLIKTRGQQVTLSCSPISGHRSVSWYQQTPGQGLQFLFEYFSETQRNKGNFPGRFSGRQFSNSRSEMNVSTLELGDSALYLCASSPWSRDEKLFFGSGTQLSVL.